A single sample is the source of the 12 T cell receptor beta chains below, sequenced in a study of OX40 agonist ivuxolimab in advanced cancers. TCRdb keeps only in-frame clones here, not all; method: immunoSEQ multiplex PCR. This table holds roughly 68,000 clones, approximately 90% found once. The sample consisted of CD4+ or CD8+ T cells sorted from blood, taken in a trial of the OX40 agonist ivuxolimab. Every receptor here comes from an adult with an advanced solid tumor such as melanoma, head and neck, liver or kidney cancer.

V is TRBV21-1 and J is TRBJ1-2. TRBV21-1 is an annotated pseudogene. The CDR3 is 15 amino acids. The CDR3 sequence is CASSKALSKPHGYTF. The CDR3 nucleotides are TGTGCCAGCAGCAAAGCGCTTTCCAAACCGCATGGCTACACCTTC.

This clone was detected only once. The chain combines TRBV9 with TRBJ2-3, with D perhaps TRBD2 (5 bases). The length of the CDR3 is 16 residues. Between the trimmed V and J ends, which lost 3 bases and 5 bases, there was a span of 19 bases. The germline CDR1 and CDR2 sequences are SGDLS and YYNGEE. The chain's CDR3 is CASSAPPGIGIDTQYF. The CDR3 DNA follows: TGTGCCAGCAGCGCCCCCCCCGGGATAGGGATAGATACGCAGTATTTT.

The chain links TRBV10-1 to TRBJ2-5; D unclear. The end of the DNA fits TRBJ2-7 better, so the J call may be wrong. The CDR3 totals 14 residues. Per germline, CDR1 WNHNN and CDR2 SYGVQD (reference sequence). The CDR3 DNA reads as TGCGCCGGGATTAGTAAAGTGCCGGTCTACGAGCAGTACTTC. Protein product: CAGISKVPVYEQYF.

The CDR3 region is CASSPTGIEETQYF. The CDR3 DNA reads as TGTGCCAGCAGCCCAACCGGGATTGAAGAGACCCAGTACTTC. The chain joins TRBV7-3 to TRBJ2-5; TRBD2 is a possible D gene (5 bases). With 5 bases removed from V and 3 bases from J, the gap between germline ends came to 13 bases. CDR1 and CDR2 from the germline V gene are SGHTA and FQGTGA. The CDR3 consists of 14 residues.

The chain uses TRBV2 and TRBJ2-2; D not resolved. The CDR3 covers 14 residues. Per the germline V gene, CDR1 is SNHLY and CDR2 is FYNNEI. V was shortened by 8 bases and J by 5 bases, with 15 bases between the two germline ends. CDR3 DNA: TGTGCCAGCTTTCTCAGCGTGGGGACCGGGGAGCTGTTTTTT. It codes for CASFLSVGTGELFF.

This chain connects TRBV7-2 to TRBJ2-1, with 7 bases identical to TRBD2. The J segment lost 6 bases and the V segment lost 5 bases, leaving 10 bases of the junction unmatched. The CDR3 is made up of 15 amino acids. CDR1 is SGHTA and CDR2 is FQGNSA in the germline V gene. The CDR3: CASSLDRGLVNEQFF. The CDR3 coding sequence is TGTGCCAGCAGCCTCGACCGTGGACTAGTCAATGAGCAGTTCTTC.

This clone was observed a few times. V usage is TRBV6-5 and J usage is TRBJ1-5; the D gene is possibly TRBD1 (5 bases). V lost 4 bases, J lost 4 bases, and 8 bases lay in between. Germline CDR1 MNHEY, CDR2 SVGAGI. This CDR3 comprises 13 residues. CDR3 protein: CASSFRENQPQHF. The CDR3 nucleotides read TGTGCCAGCAGTTTCAGGGAGAATCAGCCCCAGCATTTT.

Only one count was recorded for this clone. The chain joins TRBV5-4 to TRBJ2-3; D gene ambiguous. Trimming took 4 bases from V and 2 from J, leaving 8 bases between them. Germline CDR1 reads SGHNT; CDR2 reads YYREEE (reference sequence). The CDR3 is 13 amino acids. CDR3 amino acids: CASSPSFTDTQYF. As DNA, the CDR3 is TGTGCCAGCAGCCCATCCTTCACAGATACGCAGTATTTT.

The chain joins TRBV6-1 to TRBJ1-3; unclear D gene. The V and J ends lost 2 bases and 1 base respectively, with 15 bases between them. The CDR3 extends over 17 amino acids. The germline V gene has CDR1 MNHNS and CDR2 SASEGT. CDR3 residues: CASSEYPDWVSGNTIYF. The CDR3 DNA sequence: TGTGCCAGCAGTGAATACCCAGATTGGGTTTCTGGAAACACCATATATTTT.

CDR3 amino acids: CASSYVGGSGYTF. CDR3 bases: TGTGCCAGCAGCTATGTGGGGGGATCTGGCTACACCTTC. The chain joins TRBV7-3 to TRBJ1-2; possible D gene TRBD1, 5 bases. Germline CDR1 SGHTA, CDR2 FQGTGA. Trimming shortened V by 4 bases and J by 7 bases, and 13 bases separated the two germline ends. The length of the CDR3 is 13 residues.

The rearrangement joins TRBV19 to TRBJ2-5, with D hard to call. Germline CDR1 reads LNHDA; CDR2 reads SQIVND (reference sequence). CDR3 length equals 17 residues. The germline V and J ends were trimmed by 6 bases and 4 bases, with 24 bases remaining between them. In DNA, the CDR3 is TGTGCCAGTAGCCCTGGGATTTCCCCGATACCCGCAGAGACCCAGTACTTC. Translation: CASSPGISPIPAETQYF. Full variable domain (missing parts from reference TRBV19 and TRBJ2-5): DGGITQSPKYLFRKEGQNVTLSCEQNLNHDAMYWYRQDPGQGLRLIYYSQIVNDFQKGDIAEGYSVSREKKESFPLTVTSAQKNPTAFYLCASSPGISPIPAETQYFGPGTRLLVL.

The genes are TRBV2 and TRBJ1-2, with a weak D call TRBD1 (6 bases). There are 13 residues in the CDR3. The germline CDR1 and CDR2 sequences are SNHLY and FYNNEI. V lost 7 bases and J 0 bases, leaving 9 bases between the germline ends. The CDR3 reads CASKTGSNYGYTF. The CDR3 nucleotides read TGTGCCAGCAAAACAGGGTCTAACTATGGCTACACCTTC.